Below, one T cell receptor (beta chain) is given with its context. Its antigen is not known. The data derive from a study of T-cell memory formation after mild COVID-19. Study-level background: TCR clusters were mostly confined to one donor each.

Constant-segment primers served in 5'RACE that generated TCR alpha and TCR beta cDNA libraries bearing sample barcodes and UMIs. Via MiXCR, TCRdb re-called the 5' RACE reads, giving one row per CDR3 protein. Of about 200,000 distinct CDR3 sequences listed, over 7.5% are singletons. V was clipped by 5 bases and J by 7 bases, with 19 bases between them. Germline V gene sequence: CDR1 SGHRS, CDR2 YFSETQ. This CDR3 spans 15 amino acids. Study-wide results and caveats: CD4+ contracting clones were mainly CM and EM; CD8+ ones, EMRA. Detection of some responders pre-infection suggested pre-existing cross-reactive memory T cells participated.

Sequencing input: PBMCs or a T cell subset sorted from them (not recorded which). The clonotype comes from a young man who had mild COVID-19 (a few samples of this study predate the infection). Cell type and time point are not known. The chain uses TRBV5-1 and TRBJ1-3, with a possible D match to TRBD1 (5 bases). DNA of the CDR3: TGCGCCAGCAGTTCAGGGCCCCTCGGCGGGAACACCATATATTTT. Protein sequence: CASSSGPLGGNTIYF. The full variable domain, in which reference TRBV5-1 and TRBJ1-3 provide the parts outside the CDR3, is KAGVTQTPRYLIKTRGQQVTLSCSPISGHRSVSWYQQTPGQGLQFLFEYFSETQRNKGNFPGRFSGRQFSNSRSEMNVSTLELGDSALYLCASSSGPLGGNTIYFGEGSWLTVV.